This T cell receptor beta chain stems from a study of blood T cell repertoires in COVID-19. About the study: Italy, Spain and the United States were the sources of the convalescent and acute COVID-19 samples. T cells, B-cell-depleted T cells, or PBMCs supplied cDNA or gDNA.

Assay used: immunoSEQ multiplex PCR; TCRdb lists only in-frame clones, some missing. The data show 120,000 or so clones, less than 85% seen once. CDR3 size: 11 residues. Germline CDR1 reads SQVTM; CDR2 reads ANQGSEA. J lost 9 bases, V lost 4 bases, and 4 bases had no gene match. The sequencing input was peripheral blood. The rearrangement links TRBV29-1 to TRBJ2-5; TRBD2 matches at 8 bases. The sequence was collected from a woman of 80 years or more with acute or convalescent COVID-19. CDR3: CSVGRREAQYF. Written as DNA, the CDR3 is TGCAGCGTTGGGAGGCGGGAGGCCCAGTACTTC.